This TCR beta chain came from a study of metastatic and nonmetastatic thyroid tumors. This clone was detected many times. The CDR3 sequence is 14 residues long. Trimming took off 2 bases at V and 6 bases at J, with 12 bases between the two ends. Per the germline V gene, CDR1 is SGHTA and CDR2 is FQGNSA. No treatment had been given to any patient before thyroid surgery. TCRdb ran MiXCR on the PCR reads. The sample lists about 27,000 clones, approximately 24% occurring once. The sequencing input was blood. V is TRBV7-2 and J is TRBJ2-3; D is unresolved. This sequence was found in a female donor with papillary thyroid cancer or a benign thyroid nodule (not recorded which). Some clones in this sample may be carry-over from other donors' samples. The chain's CDR3 is CASSLSSNADTQYF. The DNA of the CDR3 is TGTGCCAGCAGCTTATCTTCGAACGCCGATACGCAGTATTTT.